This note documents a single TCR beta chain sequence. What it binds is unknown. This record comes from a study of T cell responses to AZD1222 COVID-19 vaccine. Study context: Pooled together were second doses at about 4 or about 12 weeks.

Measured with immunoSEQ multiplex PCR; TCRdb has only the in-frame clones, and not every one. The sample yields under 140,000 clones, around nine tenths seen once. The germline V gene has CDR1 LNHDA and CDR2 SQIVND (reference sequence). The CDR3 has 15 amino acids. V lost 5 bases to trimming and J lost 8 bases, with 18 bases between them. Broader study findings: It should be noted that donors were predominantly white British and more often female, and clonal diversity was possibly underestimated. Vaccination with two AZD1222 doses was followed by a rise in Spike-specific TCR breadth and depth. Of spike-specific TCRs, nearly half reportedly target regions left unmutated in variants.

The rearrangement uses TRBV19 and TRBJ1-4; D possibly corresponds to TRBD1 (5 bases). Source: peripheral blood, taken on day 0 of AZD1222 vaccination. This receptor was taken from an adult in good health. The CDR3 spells CASSSNGALREKLFF. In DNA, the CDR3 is TGTGCCAGTAGTTCGAACGGGGCTCTGAGGGAAAAACTGTTTTTT.